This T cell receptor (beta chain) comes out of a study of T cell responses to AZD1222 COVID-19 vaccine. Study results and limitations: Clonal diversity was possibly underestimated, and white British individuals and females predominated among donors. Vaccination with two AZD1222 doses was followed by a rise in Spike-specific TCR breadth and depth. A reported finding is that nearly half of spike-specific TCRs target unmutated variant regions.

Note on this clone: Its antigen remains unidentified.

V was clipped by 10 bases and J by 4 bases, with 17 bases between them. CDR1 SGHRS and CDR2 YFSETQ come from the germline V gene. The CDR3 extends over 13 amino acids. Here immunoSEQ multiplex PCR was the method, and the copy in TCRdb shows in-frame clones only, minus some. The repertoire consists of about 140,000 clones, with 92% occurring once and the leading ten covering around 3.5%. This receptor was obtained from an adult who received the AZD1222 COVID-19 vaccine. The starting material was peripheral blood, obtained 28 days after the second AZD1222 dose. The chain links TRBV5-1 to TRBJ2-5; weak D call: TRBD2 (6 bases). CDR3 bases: TGCGCCTCACAATGGTCCGGGGGAGAGACCCAGTACTTC. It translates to CASQWSGGETQYF. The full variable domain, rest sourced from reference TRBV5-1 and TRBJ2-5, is KAGVTQTPRYLIKTRGQQVTLSCSPISGHRSVSWYQQTPGQGLQFLFEYFSETQRNKGNFPGRFSGRQFSNSRSEMNVSTLELGDSALYLCASQWSGGETQYFGPGTRLLVL.